This T cell receptor beta chain was obtained from a study of control samples from healthy donors and cancer patients. Clones were sequenced by immunoSEQ multiplex PCR, and TCRdb holds only the in-frame ones, with some missing. This table holds some 120,000 clones, 70% to 90% found once. CDR3 length: 15 amino acids. The V gene end was trimmed by 4 bases and the J gene end by 9 bases; junction bases not matched to a gene: 8. The V gene's germline CDR1 is GTSNPN and CDR2 SVGIG (reference sequence). The TCR comes from a man aged 50-59 years in good health. The genes are TRBV30 and TRBJ1-6; 11 bases match TRBD1. Sequencing used blood. CDR3 DNA sequence: TGTGCCTGGACCCCAACCGGGACAGGGGGTTCACCCCTCCACTTT. This translates into CAWTPTGTGGSPLHF.